A single sample is the source of the 11 T cell receptor beta chains below, sequenced in a study of cytomegalovirus exposure and HLA in healthy donors. The PCR made use of 60 Vbeta and 13 Jbeta primers. Data came from immunoSEQ multiplex PCR; TCRdb stores just in-frame clones and leaves some out. Among approximately 170,000 clones listed, roughly 88% were seen once. Sequencing input: PBMCs. Receptors were obtained from a boy younger than 10 in good health and CMV-seronegative.

This clone was detected once. The V and J genes are TRBV6-6 and TRBJ1-5; no firm D call. The germline gives CDR1 MNHNY, CDR2 SVGAGI (reference sequence). The CDR3 loop spans 13 amino acids. V was cut by 5 bases and J by 1 base, with 6 bases left in between. This CDR3 is CASSPLSNQPQHF. CDR3 nucleotide sequence: TGTGCCAGCAGTCCTCTAAGCAATCAGCCCCAGCATTTT.

The V call is TRBV4-3, the J call TRBJ1-6, with a weak D call TRBD1 (5 bases). Deletions cut 0 bases from V and 9 bases from J, with 9 bases between. This CDR3 has 14 amino acids. CDR1 and CDR2 (germline): LGHNA, YSLEER. CDR3 nucleotides: TGCGCCAGCAGCCAAGATCTCAGGGTTTCACCCCTCCACTTT. The encoded protein is CASSQDLRVSPLHF.

The V and J genes are TRBV2 and TRBJ2-7; tentative D call: TRBD2 (6 bases). Germline lookup yields CDR1 SNHLY and CDR2 FYNNEI. CDR3 length: 14 amino acids. V lost 6 bases, J lost 6 bases, and 18 bases lay in between. The CDR3 sequence is CASSLREILAEQYV. As DNA, the CDR3 is TGTGCCAGCAGCCTCCGGGAGATTTTGGCCGAGCAGTACGTC.

The chain joins TRBV2 to TRBJ2-2, with 7 bases identical to TRBD2. This CDR3 region has 13 residues. The germline V gene encodes CDR1 SNHLY and CDR2 FYNNEI. The V and J ends lost 8 bases and 3 bases, in that order; junction bases with no gene match: 3. The CDR3 nucleotides are TGTGCCAGCCTTCGGGAGGACACCGGGGAGCTGTTTTTT. It encodes CASLREDTGELFF. Filled out from reference TRBV2 and TRBJ2-2, the complete variable domain reads EPEVTQTPSHQVTQMGQEVILRCVPISNHLYFYWYRQILGQKVEFLVSFYNNEISEKSEIFDDQFSVERPDGSNFTLKIRSTKLEDSAMYFCASLREDTGELFFGEGSRLTVL.

This sequence joins TRBV30 and TRBJ2-7; 7 bases match TRBD2. Germline V gives CDR1 GTSNPN, CDR2 SVGIG (reference sequence). The CDR3 is 14 amino acids. The V segment lost 2 bases and the J segment 6 bases; nucleotides outside the gene matches: 10. CDR3 region: CAWSSPLAVLEQYF. As DNA, the CDR3 is TGTGCCTGGAGTTCCCCTCTAGCGGTTCTCGAGCAGTACTTC.

V usage is TRBV6-5 and J usage is TRBJ1-2; TRBD1 might be the D (5 bases). Trimming left V 2 bases short and J 0 bases short, with 10 bases between. This CDR3 contains 15 residues. Germline CDR1 is MNHEY and CDR2 is SVGAGI. DNA for the CDR3: TGTGCCAGCAGTTACCAGGGAAAAACTAACTATGGCTACACCTTC. As protein: CASSYQGKTNYGYTF.

Comments on this clone: Other DNA sequences in the sample encode the same CDR3. V and J are TRBV10-3 and TRBJ1-4; D not resolved. The CDR3 is 11 residues long. Trimming left V 4 bases short and J 7 bases short, with 4 bases between. The germline CDR1 and CDR2 sequences are ENHRY and SYGVKD. CDR3 in amino acids: CAISGGEKLFF. DNA of the CDR3: TGTGCCATCAGTGGAGGTGAAAAACTGTTTTTT.

A single count supports this clone. This chain connects TRBV2 to TRBJ1-4, with unresolved D. Deletions cut 4 bases from V and 6 bases from J, with 12 bases between. This CDR3 is 14 amino acids long. CDR1 and CDR2 (germline): SNHLY, FYNNEI. The CDR3 bases are TGTGCCAGCAGTGTACCCACGGCGGATGAAAAACTGTTTTTT. Translation gives CASSVPTADEKLFF.

The genes are TRBV27 and TRBJ1-5; 7 nucleotides line up with TRBD1. The CDR3 is 15 residues long. In germline, CDR1 is MNHEY, CDR2 SMNVEV (reference sequence). After removal of 4 bases from V and 2 bases from J, the junction contained 5 bases not matched to a gene. DNA for the CDR3: TGTGCCAGCAGTTCGACAGGGCCGGGCAATCAGCCCCAGCATTTT. Its protein product is CASSSTGPGNQPQHF.

The rearrangement uses TRBV9 and TRBJ1-3; D not resolved. This CDR3 region has 15 residues. Germline lookup yields CDR1 SGDLS and CDR2 YYNGEE. Trimming left V 4 bases short and J 4 bases short, with 15 bases between. The CDR3 loop reads CASSPYAESGNTIYF. In DNA form, the CDR3 reads TGTGCCAGCAGCCCATACGCGGAGTCCGGAAACACCATATATTTT.

The CDR3 reads CASSTRFEGSGELFF. CDR3 sequence (DNA): TGTGCCAGCAGTACCCGATTCGAGGGTTCCGGGGAGCTGTTTTTT. The chain uses TRBV6-5 and TRBJ2-2, with a weak D call TRBD2 (5 bases). The CDR3 has 15 residues. Germline V gene data show CDR1 as MNHEY and CDR2 as SVGAGI. With 5 bases removed from V and 6 bases from J, the gap between germline ends came to 16 bases.